This paragraph covers one TCR beta chain sequence. The sample is drawn from a study of glioma-infiltrating T cells after dendritic cell vaccination. Study at large: Treatment, given 2003 to 2012, was autologous tumor lysate-pulsed dendritic cell vaccination.

Time point specified: after dendritic cell vaccination, including at tumor progression/relapse. The CDR3 extends over 15 amino acids. Germline lookup yields CDR1 SGHRS and CDR2 YFSETQ. V was clipped by 0 bases and J by 0 bases; unmatched bases: 3. Repertoires were generated with immunoSEQ multiplex PCR, while TCRdb's copy carries only in-frame clones and drops some. Of roughly 87,000 clones in the sample, roughly four fifths were seen once. This clonotype was sampled from a human donor with glioblastoma. The sequencing used blood, collected after dendritic cell vaccination. The rearrangement links TRBV5-1 to TRBJ2-7, with 7 bases lining up with TRBD2. Here the CDR3 DNA reads TGCGCCAGCAGCTTGGACTGGGGGGGCTCCTACGAGCAGTACTTC. It yields the protein CASSLDWGGSYEQYF. The full variable domain, rest sourced from reference TRBV5-1 and TRBJ2-7, is KAGVTQTPRYLIKTRGQQVTLSCSPISGHRSVSWYQQTPGQGLQFLFEYFSETQRNKGNFPGRFSGRQFSNSRSEMNVSTLELGDSALYLCASSLDWGGSYEQYFGPGTRLTVT.